This T cell receptor beta chain was sequenced for a study of blood T cell repertoires in COVID-19. At the level of the study: Acute-phase and convalescent COVID-19 samples originated in the United States, Italy and Spain. Sources were T cells, B-cell-depleted T cells, or PBMCs; the material itself was cDNA or gDNA.

Under the authors' procedure: Cell counts per sample came from amplifying reference gene primers. Sequencing used immunoSEQ multiplex PCR; TCRdb keeps in-frame clones, though not all of them. V and J calls and clone size follow that table, whereas D and trimming were derived from the DNA. The data show under 400,000 clones, roughly 90% seen once. This clone has only one observation. Trimming removed 7 bases from V and 6 bases from J; junction bases left unmatched: 9. From germline, CDR1 is MNHEY and CDR2 SVGAGI. The CDR3 totals 14 residues. The sequence came from a woman aged 55 to 70 with COVID-19, enrolled during active disease. The chain combines TRBV6-5 with TRBJ2-7; 10 bases agree with TRBD1. Material: peripheral blood. The CDR3 loop reads CASTSGTGVREQYF. CDR3 nucleotides: TGTGCCAGCACCTCCGGGACAGGGGTACGCGAGCAGTACTTC.